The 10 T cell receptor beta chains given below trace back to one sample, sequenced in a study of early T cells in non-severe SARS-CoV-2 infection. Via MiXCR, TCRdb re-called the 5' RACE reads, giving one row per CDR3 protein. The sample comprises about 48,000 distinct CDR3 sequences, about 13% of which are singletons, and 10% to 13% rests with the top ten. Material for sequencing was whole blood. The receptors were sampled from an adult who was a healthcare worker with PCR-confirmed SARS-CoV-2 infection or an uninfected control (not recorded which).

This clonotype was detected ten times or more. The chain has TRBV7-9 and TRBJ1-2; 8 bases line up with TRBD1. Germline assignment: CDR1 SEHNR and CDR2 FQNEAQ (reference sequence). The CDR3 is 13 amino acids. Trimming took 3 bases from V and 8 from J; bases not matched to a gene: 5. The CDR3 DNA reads TGTGCCAGCAGCTTGGACAGGGAATTCGGCTACACCTTC. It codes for CASSLDREFGYTF.

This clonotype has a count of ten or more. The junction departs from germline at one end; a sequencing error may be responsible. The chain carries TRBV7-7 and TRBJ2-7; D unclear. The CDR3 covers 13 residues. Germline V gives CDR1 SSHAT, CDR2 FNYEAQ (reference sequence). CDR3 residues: CASSLSETGEQYF. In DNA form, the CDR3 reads TGTGCTAGCAGCTTGTCCGAGACTGGCGAGCAGTACTTC.

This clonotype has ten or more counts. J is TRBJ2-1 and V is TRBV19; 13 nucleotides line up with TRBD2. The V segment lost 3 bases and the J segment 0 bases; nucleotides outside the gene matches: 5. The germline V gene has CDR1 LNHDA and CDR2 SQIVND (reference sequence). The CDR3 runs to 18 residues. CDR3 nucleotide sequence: TGTGCCAGTAGTATGGAACTAGCGGGAGGGATCTCCTACAATGAGCAGTTCTTC. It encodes CASSMELAGGISYNEQFF.

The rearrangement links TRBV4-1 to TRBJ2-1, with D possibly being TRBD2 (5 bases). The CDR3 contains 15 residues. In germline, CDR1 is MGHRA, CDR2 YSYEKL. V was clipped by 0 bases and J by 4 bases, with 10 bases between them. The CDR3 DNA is TGCGCCAGCAGCCAAGACCCTAGCAGATACAATGAGCAGTTCTTC. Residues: CASSQDPSRYNEQFF.

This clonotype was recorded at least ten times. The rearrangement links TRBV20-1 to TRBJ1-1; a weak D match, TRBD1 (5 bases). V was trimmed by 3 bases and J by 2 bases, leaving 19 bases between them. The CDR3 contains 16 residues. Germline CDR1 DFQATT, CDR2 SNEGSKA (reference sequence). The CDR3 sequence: CSASPHVQGYNTEAFF. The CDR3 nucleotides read TGCAGTGCTAGCCCCCACGTGCAGGGTTACAACACTGAAGCTTTCTTT.

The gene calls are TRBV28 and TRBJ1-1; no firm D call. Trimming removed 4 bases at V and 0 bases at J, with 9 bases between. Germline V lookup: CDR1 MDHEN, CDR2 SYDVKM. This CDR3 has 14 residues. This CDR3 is CASSSSTLNTEAFF. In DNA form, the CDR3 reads TGTGCCAGCAGTTCCAGTACATTGAACACTGAAGCTTTCTTT.

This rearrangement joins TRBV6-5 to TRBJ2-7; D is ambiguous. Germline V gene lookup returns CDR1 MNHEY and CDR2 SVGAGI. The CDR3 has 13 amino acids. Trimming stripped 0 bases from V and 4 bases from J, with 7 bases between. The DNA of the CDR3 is TGTGCCAGCAGTTACTCGGCTCAGTACGAGCAGTACTTC. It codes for CASSYSAQYEQYF.

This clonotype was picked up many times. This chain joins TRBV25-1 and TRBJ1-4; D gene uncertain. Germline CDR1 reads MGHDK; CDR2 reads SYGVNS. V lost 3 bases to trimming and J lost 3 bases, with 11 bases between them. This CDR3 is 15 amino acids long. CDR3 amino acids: CASSDPGLSNEKLFF. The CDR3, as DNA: TGTGCCAGCAGTGACCCAGGTCTTTCTAATGAAAAACTGTTTTTT.

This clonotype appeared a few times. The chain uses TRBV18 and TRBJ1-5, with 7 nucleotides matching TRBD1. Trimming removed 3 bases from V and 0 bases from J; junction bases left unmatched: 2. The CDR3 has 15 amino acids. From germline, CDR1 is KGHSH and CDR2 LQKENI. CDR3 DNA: TGTGCCAGCTCACCGGGACAGACTAGCAATCAGCCCCAGCATTTT. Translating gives CASSPGQTSNQPQHF.

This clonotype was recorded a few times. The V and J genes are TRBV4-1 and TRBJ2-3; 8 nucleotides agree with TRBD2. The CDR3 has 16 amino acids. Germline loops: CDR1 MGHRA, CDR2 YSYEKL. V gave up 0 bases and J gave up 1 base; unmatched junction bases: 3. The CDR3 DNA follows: TGCGCCAGCAGCCAAGAGGGGACTAGTCGCACAGATACGCAGTATTTT. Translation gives CASSQEGTSRTDTQYF.